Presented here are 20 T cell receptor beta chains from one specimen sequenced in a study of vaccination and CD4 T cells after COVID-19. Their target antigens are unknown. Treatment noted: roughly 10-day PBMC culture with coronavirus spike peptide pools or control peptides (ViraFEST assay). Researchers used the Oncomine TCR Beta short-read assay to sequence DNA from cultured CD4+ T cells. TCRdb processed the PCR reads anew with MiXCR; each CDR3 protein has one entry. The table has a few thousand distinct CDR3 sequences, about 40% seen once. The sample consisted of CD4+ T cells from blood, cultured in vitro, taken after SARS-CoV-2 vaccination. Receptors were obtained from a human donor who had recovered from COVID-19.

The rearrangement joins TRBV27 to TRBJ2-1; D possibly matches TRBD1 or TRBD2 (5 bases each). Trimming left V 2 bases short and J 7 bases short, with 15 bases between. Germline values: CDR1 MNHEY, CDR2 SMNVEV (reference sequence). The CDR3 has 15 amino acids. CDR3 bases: TGTGCCAGCAGTTTAAGCTTTGGGGGATGGAATGAGCAGTTCTTC. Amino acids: CASSLSFGGWNEQFF.

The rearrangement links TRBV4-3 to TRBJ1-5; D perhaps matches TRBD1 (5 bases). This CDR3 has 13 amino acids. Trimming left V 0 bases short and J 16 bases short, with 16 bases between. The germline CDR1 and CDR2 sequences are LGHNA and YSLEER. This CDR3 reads CASSQDLGQGVHF. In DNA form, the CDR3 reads TGCGCCAGCAGCCAAGATCTAGGGCAGGGTGTTCATTTT.

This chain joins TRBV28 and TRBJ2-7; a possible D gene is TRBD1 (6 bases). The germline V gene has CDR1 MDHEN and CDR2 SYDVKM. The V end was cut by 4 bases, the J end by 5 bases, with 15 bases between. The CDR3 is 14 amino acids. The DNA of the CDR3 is TGTGCCAGCAGTTCCGGACAGTTCAGCAACGAGCAGTACTTC. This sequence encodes CASSSGQFSNEQYF.

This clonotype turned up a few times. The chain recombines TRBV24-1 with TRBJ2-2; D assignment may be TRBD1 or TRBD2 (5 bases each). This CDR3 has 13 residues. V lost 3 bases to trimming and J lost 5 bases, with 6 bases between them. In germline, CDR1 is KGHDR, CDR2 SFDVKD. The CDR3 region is CATSDGTTGELFF. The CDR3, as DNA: TGTGCCACCAGTGATGGGACGACCGGGGAGCTGTTTTTT.

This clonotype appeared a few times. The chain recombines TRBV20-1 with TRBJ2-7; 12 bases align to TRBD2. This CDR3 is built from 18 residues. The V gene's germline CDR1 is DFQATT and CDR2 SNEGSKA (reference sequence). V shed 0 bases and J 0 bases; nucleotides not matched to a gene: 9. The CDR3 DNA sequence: TGCAGTGCTAGAGATAGTAAAGGACTAGCGGGGAGCTCCTACGAGCAGTACTTC. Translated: CSARDSKGLAGSSYEQYF.

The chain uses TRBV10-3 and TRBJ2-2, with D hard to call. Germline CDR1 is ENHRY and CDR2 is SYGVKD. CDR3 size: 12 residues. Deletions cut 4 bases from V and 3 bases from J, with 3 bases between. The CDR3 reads CAISVDTGELFF. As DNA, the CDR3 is TGTGCCATCAGTGTAGACACCGGGGAGCTGTTTTTT.

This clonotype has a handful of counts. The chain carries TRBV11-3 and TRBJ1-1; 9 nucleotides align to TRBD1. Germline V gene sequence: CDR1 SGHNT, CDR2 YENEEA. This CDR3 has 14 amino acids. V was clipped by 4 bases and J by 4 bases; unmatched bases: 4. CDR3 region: CASSSDRGTTEAFF. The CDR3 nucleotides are TGTGCCAGCAGCTCCGACAGGGGGACCACTGAAGCTTTCTTT.

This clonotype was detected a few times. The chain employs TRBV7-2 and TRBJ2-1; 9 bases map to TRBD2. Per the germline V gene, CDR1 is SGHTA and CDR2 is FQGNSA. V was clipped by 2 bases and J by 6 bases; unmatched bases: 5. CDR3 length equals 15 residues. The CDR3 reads CASSLRGGRANEQFF. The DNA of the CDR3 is TGTGCCAGCAGCTTACGGGGCGGGAGGGCCAATGAGCAGTTCTTC.

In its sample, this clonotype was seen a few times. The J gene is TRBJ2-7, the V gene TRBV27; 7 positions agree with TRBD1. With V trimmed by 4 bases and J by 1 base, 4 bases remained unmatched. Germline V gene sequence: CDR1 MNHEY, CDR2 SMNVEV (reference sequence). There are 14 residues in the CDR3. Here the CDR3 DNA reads TGTGCCAGCAGTTCCAGGACAGGTTCCTACGAGCAGTACTTC. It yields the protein CASSSRTGSYEQYF.

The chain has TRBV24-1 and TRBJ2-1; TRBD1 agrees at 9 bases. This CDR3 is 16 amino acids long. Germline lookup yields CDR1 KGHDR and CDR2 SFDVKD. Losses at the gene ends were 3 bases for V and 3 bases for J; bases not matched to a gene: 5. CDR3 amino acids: CATSDNGQGYYNEQFF. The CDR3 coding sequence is TGTGCCACCAGTGATAACGGACAGGGGTACTACAATGAGCAGTTCTTC.

CDR3 sequence (DNA): TGTGCCAGCAGCCGACGGGACACTGGCACCGGGGAGCTGTTTTTT. Amino acids: CASSRRDTGTGELFF. The chain uses TRBV7-2 and TRBJ2-2; D is perhaps TRBD1 (6 bases). V lost 5 bases to trimming and J lost 4 bases, with 14 bases between them. The V gene's germline CDR1 is SGHTA and CDR2 FQGNSA. The CDR3 spans 15 residues. The whole variable domain, remainder taken from reference TRBV7-2 and TRBJ2-2, is GAGVSQSPSNKVTEKGKDVELRCDPISGHTALYWYRQSLGQGLEFLIYFQGNSAPDKSGLPSDRFSAERTGGSVSTLTIQRTQQEDSAVYLCASSRRDTGTGELFFGEGSRLTVL.

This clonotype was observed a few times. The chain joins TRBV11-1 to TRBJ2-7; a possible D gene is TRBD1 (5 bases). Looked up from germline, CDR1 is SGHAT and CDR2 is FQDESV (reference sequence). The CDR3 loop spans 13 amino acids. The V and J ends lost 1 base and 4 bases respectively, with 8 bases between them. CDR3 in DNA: TGTGCCAGCAGCTTAGTGGGGCGTTACGAGCAGTACTTC. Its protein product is CASSLVGRYEQYF.

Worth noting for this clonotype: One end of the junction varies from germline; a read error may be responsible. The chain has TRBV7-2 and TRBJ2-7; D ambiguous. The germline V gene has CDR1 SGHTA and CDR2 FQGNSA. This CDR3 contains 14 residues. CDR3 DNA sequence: TGTGCCAGCAGCTTAGACTTGGGGTCCTACGAGCAGTACTTT. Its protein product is CASSLDLGSYEQYF.

CDR3: CASSNTPQETQYF. The CDR3 DNA sequence: TGTGCCAGCAGCAACACCCCCCAAGAGACCCAGTACTTC. The V gene is TRBV7-3, the J gene TRBJ2-5; D uncertain. Per germline, CDR1 SGHTA and CDR2 FQGTGA. Trimming shortened V by 5 bases and J by 1 base, and 8 bases separated the two germline ends. The CDR3 is 13 amino acids.

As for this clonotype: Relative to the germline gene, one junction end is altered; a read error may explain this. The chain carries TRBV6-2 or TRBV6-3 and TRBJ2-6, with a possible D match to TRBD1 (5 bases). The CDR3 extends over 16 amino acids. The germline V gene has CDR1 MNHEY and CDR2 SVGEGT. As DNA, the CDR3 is TGTGCCAGCAGTCACGACAGTGGCTCTGAGGCCAACGTCCTGACTTTC. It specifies CASSHDSGSEANVLTF.

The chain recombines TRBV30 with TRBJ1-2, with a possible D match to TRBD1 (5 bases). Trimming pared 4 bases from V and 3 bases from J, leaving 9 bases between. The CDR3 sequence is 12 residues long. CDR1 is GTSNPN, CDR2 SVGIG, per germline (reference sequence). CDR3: CAWTDRDYGYTF. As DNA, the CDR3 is TGTGCCTGGACTGACAGAGACTATGGCTACACCTTC. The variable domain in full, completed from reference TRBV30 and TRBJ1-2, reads SQTIHQWPATLVQPVGSPLSLECTVEGTSNPNLYWYRQAAGRGLQLLFYSVGIGQISSEVPQNLSASRPQDRQFILSSKKLLLSDSGFYLCAWTDRDYGYTFGSGTRLTVV.

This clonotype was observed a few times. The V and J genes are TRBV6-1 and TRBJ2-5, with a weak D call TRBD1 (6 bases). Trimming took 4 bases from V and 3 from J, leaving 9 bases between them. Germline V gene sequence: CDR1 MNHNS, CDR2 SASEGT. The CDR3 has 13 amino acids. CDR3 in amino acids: CASSGTDKETQYF. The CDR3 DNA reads TGTGCCAGCAGTGGGACAGACAAAGAGACCCAGTACTTC.

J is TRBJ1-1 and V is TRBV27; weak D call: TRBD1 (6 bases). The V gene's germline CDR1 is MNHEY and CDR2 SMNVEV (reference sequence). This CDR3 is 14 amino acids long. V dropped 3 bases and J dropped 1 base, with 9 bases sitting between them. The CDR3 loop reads CASSFRGTNTEAFF. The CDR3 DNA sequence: TGTGCCAGCAGTTTCAGGGGCACGAACACTGAAGCTTTCTTT.

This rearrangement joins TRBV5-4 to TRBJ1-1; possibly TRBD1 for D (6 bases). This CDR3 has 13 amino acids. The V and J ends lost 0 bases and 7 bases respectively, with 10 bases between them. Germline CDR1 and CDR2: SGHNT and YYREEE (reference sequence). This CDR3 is CASSLEPGVEAFF. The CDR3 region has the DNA TGTGCCAGCAGCTTGGAGCCAGGGGTTGAAGCTTTCTTT.

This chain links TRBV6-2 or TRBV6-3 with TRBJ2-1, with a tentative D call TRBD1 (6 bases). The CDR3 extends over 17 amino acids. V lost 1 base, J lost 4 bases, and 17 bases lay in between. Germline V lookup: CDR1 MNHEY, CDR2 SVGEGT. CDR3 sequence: CASSYWYGGSGYNEQFF. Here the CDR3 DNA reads TGTGCCAGCAGTTACTGGTATGGGGGCTCAGGATACAATGAGCAGTTCTTC.